The 22 T cell receptor beta chains presented below share a single source sample, sequenced in a study of blood T cell repertoires in COVID-19. Here immunoSEQ multiplex PCR was the method, and the copy in TCRdb shows in-frame clones only, minus some. The repertoire holds 100,000 to 150,000 clones, with around four fifths as singletons. What was sequenced was peripheral blood. Receptors originate from a human donor in a cohort sampled during active COVID-19.

The chain carries TRBV19 and TRBJ1-1, with TRBD1 matching 8 bases. The CDR3 is 14 amino acids. From germline, CDR1 is LNHDA and CDR2 SQIVND (reference sequence). V dropped 8 bases and J dropped 3; count of bases not matched to a gene: 8. In nucleotides, the CDR3 is TGTGCCAGTGACGAGGGACAGGCTCACACTGAAGCTTTCTTT. Translating it yields CASDEGQAHTEAFF. Combining the CDR3 with reference TRBV19 and TRBJ1-1 gives the whole variable domain DGGITQSPKYLFRKEGQNVTLSCEQNLNHDAMYWYRQDPGQGLRLIYYSQIVNDFQKGDIAEGYSVSREKKESFPLTVTSAQKNPTAFYLCASDEGQAHTEAFFGQGTRLTVV.

The chain carries TRBV5-4 and TRBJ1-3, with TRBD1 as a possible D gene (5 bases). Trimming pared 0 bases from V and 3 bases from J, leaving 10 bases between. The CDR3 length is 15 residues. Per the germline V gene, CDR1 is SGHNT and CDR2 is YYREEE (reference sequence). In nucleotides, the CDR3 is TGTGCCAGCAGCTTGGCCGGGGGAAGTGGAAACACCATATATTTT. It specifies CASSLAGGSGNTIYF.

This clone came up once. This sequence joins TRBV5-1 and TRBJ2-5; a possible D gene is TRBD2 (6 bases). The CDR3 is 14 amino acids. CDR1 and CDR2 (germline): SGHRS, YFSETQ. V was clipped by 0 bases and J by 4 bases, with 10 bases between them. The CDR3 DNA follows: TGCGCCAGCAGCTTGGGCGGGGTCCCAGAGACCCAGTACTTC. Protein product: CASSLGGVPETQYF.

V and J are TRBV28 and TRBJ1-4, with TRBD1 matching over 9 bases. V shed 2 bases, J shed 8 bases, and the junction held 6 bases outside the gene matches. The CDR3 totals 15 residues. Germline CDR1 reads MDHEN; CDR2 reads SYDVKM. The CDR3, as DNA: TGTGCCAGCAGTTTACGTAGGACAGGGGACGAAAAACTGTTTTTT. Its translation: CASSLRRTGDEKLFF.

This chain connects TRBV5-1 to TRBJ1-4; D remains unclear. This CDR3 is 15 amino acids long. The V and J ends lost 4 bases and 0 bases respectively, with 10 bases between them. CDR1 SGHRS and CDR2 YFSETQ come from the germline V gene. The chain's CDR3 is CASSPYRATNEKLFF. The CDR3 nucleotides read TGCGCCAGCAGCCCCTACCGGGCAACTAATGAAAAACTGTTTTTT.

V and J are TRBV27 and TRBJ1-4, with D hard to call. The V and J ends lost 5 bases and 1 base respectively, with 14 bases between them. CDR3 length equals 16 residues. CDR1 and CDR2 (germline): MNHEY, SMNVEV (reference sequence). The CDR3, as DNA: TGTGCCAGCAGTCCTCGAGGGTTCGGAACTAATGAAAAACTGTTTTTT. Translation: CASSPRGFGTNEKLFF.

The chain employs TRBV13 and TRBJ2-1; 8 bases fit TRBD1. The CDR3 covers 17 residues. The V segment lost 8 bases and the J segment 2 bases; nucleotides outside the gene matches: 14. Looked up from germline, CDR1 is PRHDT and CDR2 is FYEKMQ (reference sequence). CDR3 in DNA: TGTGCCAGCGTACGAGTTGTGTCGGGACAGGCCTACAATGAGCAGTTCTTC. Its translation is CASVRVVSGQAYNEQFF.

The chain has TRBV6-5 and TRBJ1-2, with D unresolved. Trimming removed 2 bases from V and 2 bases from J, with 6 bases in between. Germline V CDR1 and CDR2: MNHEY, SVGAGI. CDR3 length equals 13 residues. The CDR3 reads CASSYRENYGYTF. CDR3 sequence (DNA): TGTGCCAGCAGTTACCGGGAGAACTATGGCTACACCTTC.

The rearrangement links TRBV5-4 to TRBJ1-2, with 7 nucleotides matching TRBD1. The J segment lost 2 bases and the V segment lost 2 bases, leaving 9 bases of the junction unmatched. The germline V gene has CDR1 SGHNT and CDR2 YYREEE (reference sequence). This CDR3 contains 16 residues. The CDR3 DNA sequence: TGTGCCAGCAGCTTCCTGAGGGGGCTCAACAACTATGGCTACACCTTC. Translated: CASSFLRGLNNYGYTF.

Notes on this clone: Other DNA sequences in the sample encode the same CDR3. V and J are TRBV7-3 and TRBJ2-5; a weak D match, TRBD2 (5 bases). Trimming pared 2 bases from V and 1 base from J, leaving 5 bases between. Germline V lookup: CDR1 SGHTA, CDR2 FQGTGA. This CDR3 has 13 residues. The CDR3 reads CASSLLAQETQYF. DNA of the CDR3: TGTGCCAGCAGCTTACTAGCCCAAGAGACCCAGTACTTC.

The DNA of the CDR3 is TGCGCCAGCAGCCAAGATTCGAGAACCTACGAGCAGTACTTC. This encodes CASSQDSRTYEQYF. This chain joins TRBV4-3 and TRBJ2-7; no clear D gene. V was pared by 0 bases and J by 2 bases, with 8 bases between. Germline CDR1 and CDR2: LGHNA and YSLEER. The CDR3 runs to 14 residues.

The chain couples TRBV5-1 to TRBJ2-3, with D possibly TRBD2 on 6 matching bases. Germline V gives CDR1 SGHRS, CDR2 YFSETQ. V was shortened by 4 bases and J by 1 base, with 19 bases between the two germline ends. The CDR3 spans 17 residues. The CDR3 reads CASSPMPPSAGTDTQYF. CDR3 sequence (DNA): TGCGCCAGCAGCCCTATGCCCCCTAGCGCCGGCACAGATACGCAGTATTTT.

V and J are TRBV27 and TRBJ2-4, with no clear D. The germline CDR1 and CDR2 sequences are MNHEY and SMNVEV (reference sequence). This CDR3 has 15 residues. With 5 bases removed from V and 6 bases from J, the gap between germline ends came to 17 bases. The CDR3 protein is CASSNRVPELNIQYF. CDR3 bases: TGTGCCAGCAGTAACCGGGTCCCCGAGTTAAACATTCAGTACTTC.

The V and J genes are TRBV5-1 and TRBJ2-3; TRBD2 might be the D (6 bases). V shed 2 bases and J shed 2 bases, with 9 bases lying between them. This CDR3 is built from 14 residues. Germline CDR1 reads SGHRS; CDR2 reads YFSETQ. CDR3 residues: CASSFSGDTDTQYF. The DNA for the CDR3 is TGCGCCAGCAGCTTCTCGGGGGACACAGATACGCAGTATTTT. The full variable domain, rest sourced from reference TRBV5-1 and TRBJ2-3, is KAGVTQTPRYLIKTRGQQVTLSCSPISGHRSVSWYQQTPGQGLQFLFEYFSETQRNKGNFPGRFSGRQFSNSRSEMNVSTLELGDSALYLCASSFSGDTDTQYFGPGTRLTVL.

This chain joins TRBV28 and TRBJ1-1; 10 bases are shared with TRBD1. Germline V lookup: CDR1 MDHEN, CDR2 SYDVKM. J was trimmed by 5 bases and V by 7 bases; bases with no gene match: 4. This CDR3 is 13 amino acids long. CDR3 DNA: TGTGCCAGCACCCGACAGGGGGCGACTGAAGCTTTCTTT. Protein sequence: CASTRQGATEAFF.

This chain uses TRBV6-4 with TRBJ2-1; the D gene is possibly TRBD1 (6 bases). Germline CDR1 MRHNA, CDR2 SNTAGT. V was shortened by 4 bases and J by 8 bases, with 15 bases between the two germline ends. CDR3 length: 14 amino acids. In nucleotides, the CDR3 is TGTGCCAGCAGTGTCGGGACAAGGGGTTATGAGCAGTTCTTC. Amino acid sequence: CASSVGTRGYEQFF.

The chain recombines TRBV7-2 with TRBJ2-4; D is uncertain. V shed 1 base and J shed 0 bases, with 4 bases lying between them. The CDR3 totals 14 residues. Germline V gives CDR1 SGHTA, CDR2 FQGNSA. The CDR3 is CASSLDIAKNIQYF. As DNA, the CDR3 is TGTGCCAGCAGCTTAGACATAGCCAAAAACATTCAGTACTTC. Filled out from reference TRBV7-2 and TRBJ2-4, the complete variable domain reads GAGVSQSPSNKVTEKGKDVELRCDPISGHTALYWYRQSLGQGLEFLIYFQGNSAPDKSGLPSDRFSAERTGGSVSTLTIQRTQQEDSAVYLCASSLDIAKNIQYFGAGTRLSVL.

J is TRBJ2-3 and V is TRBV29-1, with 12 bases identical to TRBD2. Germline-derived CDR1 and CDR2 are SQVTM and ANQGSEA. V lost 1 base, J lost 2 bases, and 16 bases stayed unmatched. The CDR3 is made up of 20 amino acids. The CDR3 region has the DNA TGCAGCGTTGAAGTATGGGCTAGCGGGAGGGCCCTCGCGCTCACAGATACGCAGTATTTT. This encodes CSVEVWASGRALALTDTQYF.

The rearrangement uses TRBV7-8 and TRBJ2-5, with D perhaps TRBD2 (5 bases). V dropped 1 base and J dropped 8 bases, with 11 bases sitting between them. The CDR3 extends over 13 amino acids. Germline V CDR1 and CDR2: SGHVS, FQNEAQ. This CDR3 is CASSLDGLNTQYF. CDR3 DNA sequence: TGTGCCAGCAGCTTAGACGGACTTAATACCCAGTACTTC.

The chain uses TRBV3-1 (or the pseudogene TRBV3-2) and TRBJ2-1, with D possibly being TRBD2 (6 bases). Germline CDR1 is LGHDT and CDR2 is YNNKEL (reference sequence). This CDR3 is 15 amino acids long. V lost 1 base and J 4 bases, leaving 11 bases between the germline ends. CDR3: CASSQALGTYNEQFF. In DNA form, the CDR3 reads TGTGCCAGCAGCCAAGCTCTAGGGACTTACAATGAGCAGTTCTTC.

This clone occurred a few times. V usage is TRBV4-2 and J usage is TRBJ2-7, with D uncertain. In germline, CDR1 is LGHNA, CDR2 YNFKEQ. This CDR3 region has 13 residues. Between the trimmed V and J ends, which lost 1 base and 6 bases, there was a span of 10 bases. The CDR3 nucleotides read TGTGCCAGCAGCCAAGTCACAGCCCCCGAGCAGTACTTC. This sequence encodes CASSQVTAPEQYF.

DNA of the CDR3: TGTGCCAGCAGTTTATCAGGCGGGGGCTGGAGGTCCTACAATGAGCAGTTCTTC. Protein sequence: CASSLSGGGWRSYNEQFF. The J gene is TRBJ2-1, the V gene TRBV27; tentatively, D is TRBD2 (7 bases). This CDR3 has 18 amino acids. Germline V lookup: CDR1 MNHEY, CDR2 SMNVEV (reference sequence). Trimming pared 0 bases from V and 1 base from J, leaving 16 bases between.